This TCR beta chain was captured by sequencing in a study of blood T cell repertoires in COVID-19. Sequencing was performed with immunoSEQ multiplex PCR; in TCRdb, only in-frame clones are kept and a portion is missing. The sample comprises some 150,000 clones, 80% to 90% of which are singletons, and 0.9% to 0.95% rests with the top ten. This CDR3 has 13 residues. CDR1 and CDR2 (germline): MGHRA, YSYEKL. Trimming at V came to 1 base and at J to 4 bases, leaving 0 bases not matched to a gene. This chain uses TRBV4-1 with TRBJ1-1; 7 bases line up with TRBD1. The sequencing sample was made of peripheral blood. The clonotype was recovered from a woman between 50 and 59 years old with acute or convalescent COVID-19. The CDR3 DNA sequence: TGCGCCAGCAGCCAAGGACAGGGCACTGAAGCTTTCTTT. Its translation: CASSQGQGTEAFF.